The sequence of this TCR beta chain was determined in a study of beta chain features in type 1 diabetes. General study results and limits: Shorter TCRB CDR3s, moderately but significantly so, were found in Type 1 diabetes patients in all four CD4+ subsets.

This CDR3 has 12 residues. V lost 2 bases and J 2 bases, leaving 2 bases between the germline ends. In germline, CDR1 is MRHNA, CDR2 SNTAGT. Details on this clone: Its antigen is not identified.

Expressed TCRB transcripts were sequenced because the isolated RNA had all been reverse transcribed beforehand. The assay was immunoSEQ multiplex PCR, and TCRdb's table has in-frame clones only and misses some. The sample shows about 360,000 clones, roughly 12% of them seen only once. The sequenced material came from naive CD4+ T cells from blood. The chain has TRBV6-4 and TRBJ2-3; D is ambiguous. The sequence derives from a man younger than 30 in good health. CDR3 amino acids: CASSDHTDTQYF. CDR3 DNA: TGTGCCAGCAGTGACCACACAGATACGCAGTATTTT.